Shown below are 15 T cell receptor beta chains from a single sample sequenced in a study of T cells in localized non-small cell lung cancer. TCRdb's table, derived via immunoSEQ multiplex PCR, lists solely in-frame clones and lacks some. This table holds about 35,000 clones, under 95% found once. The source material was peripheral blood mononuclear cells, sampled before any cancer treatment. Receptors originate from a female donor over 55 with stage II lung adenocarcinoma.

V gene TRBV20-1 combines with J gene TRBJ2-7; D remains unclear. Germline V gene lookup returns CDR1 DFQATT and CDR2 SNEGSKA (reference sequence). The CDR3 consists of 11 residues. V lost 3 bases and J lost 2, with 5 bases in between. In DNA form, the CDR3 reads TGCAGTGCTAGCGTCCCCTACGAGCAGTACTTC. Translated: CSASVPYEQYF.

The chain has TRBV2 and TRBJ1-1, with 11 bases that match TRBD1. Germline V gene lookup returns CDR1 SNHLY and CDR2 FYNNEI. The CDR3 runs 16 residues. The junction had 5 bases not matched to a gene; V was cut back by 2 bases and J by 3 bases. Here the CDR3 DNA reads TGTGCCAGCAGTGAAAGGACAGGGGGCGCGCACACTGAAGCTTTCTTT. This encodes CASSERTGGAHTEAFF. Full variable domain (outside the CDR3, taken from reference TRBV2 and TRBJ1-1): EPEVTQTPSHQVTQMGQEVILRCVPISNHLYFYWYRQILGQKVEFLVSFYNNEISEKSEIFDDQFSVERPDGSNFTLKIRSTKLEDSAMYFCASSERTGGAHTEAFFGQGTRLTVV.

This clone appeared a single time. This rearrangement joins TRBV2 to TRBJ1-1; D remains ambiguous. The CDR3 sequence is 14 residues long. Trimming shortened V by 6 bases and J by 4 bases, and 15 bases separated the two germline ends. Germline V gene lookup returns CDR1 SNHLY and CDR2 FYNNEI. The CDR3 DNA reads TGTGCCAGCAGCCCCAACGGACCGCTCACTGAAGCTTTCTTT. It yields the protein CASSPNGPLTEAFF.

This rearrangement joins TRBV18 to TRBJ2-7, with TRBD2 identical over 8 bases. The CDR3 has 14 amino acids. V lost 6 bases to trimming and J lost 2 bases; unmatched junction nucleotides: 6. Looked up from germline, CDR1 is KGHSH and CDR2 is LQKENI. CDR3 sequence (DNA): TGTGCCAGCTCGTCTAGCGGGTCCACCTACGAGCAGTACTTC. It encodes CASSSSGSTYEQYF. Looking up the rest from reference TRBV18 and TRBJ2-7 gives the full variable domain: NAGVMQNPRHLVRRRGQEARLRCSPMKGHSHVYWYRQLPEEGLKFMVYLQKENIIDESGMPKERFSAEFPKEGPSILRIQQVVRGDSAAYFCASSSSGSTYEQYFGPGTRLTVT.

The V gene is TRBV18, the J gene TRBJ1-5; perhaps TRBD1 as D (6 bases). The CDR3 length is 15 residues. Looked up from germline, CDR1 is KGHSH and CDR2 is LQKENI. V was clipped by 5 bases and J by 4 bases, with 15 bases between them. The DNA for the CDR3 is TGTGCCAGCTCAACAGGGAATTTGGGGAATCAGCCCCAGCATTTT. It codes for CASSTGNLGNQPQHF.

The CDR3 loop is CASSISGGRNQPQHF. The CDR3 DNA is TGTGCCAGTAGTATCTCAGGGGGCAGGAACCAGCCCCAGCATTTT. V and J are TRBV19 and TRBJ1-5; 8 positions agree with TRBD1. The CDR3 is made up of 15 amino acids. Germline CDR1 is LNHDA and CDR2 is SQIVND (reference sequence). After removal of 3 bases from V and 7 bases from J, the junction contained 8 bases not matched to a gene.

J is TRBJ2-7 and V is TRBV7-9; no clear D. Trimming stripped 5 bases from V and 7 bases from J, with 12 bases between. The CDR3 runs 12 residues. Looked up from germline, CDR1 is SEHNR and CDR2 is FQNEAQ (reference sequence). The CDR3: CASSPATLEQYF. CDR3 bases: TGTGCCAGCAGCCCCGCGACCCTGGAGCAGTACTTC.

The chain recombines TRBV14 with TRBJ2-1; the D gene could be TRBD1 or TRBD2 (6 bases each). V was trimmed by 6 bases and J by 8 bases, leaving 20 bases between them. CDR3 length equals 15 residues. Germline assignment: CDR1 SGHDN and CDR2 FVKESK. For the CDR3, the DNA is TGTGCCAGCAGTCCCATGGGGGGCCATATGGATGAGCAGTTCTTC. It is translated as CASSPMGGHMDEQFF.

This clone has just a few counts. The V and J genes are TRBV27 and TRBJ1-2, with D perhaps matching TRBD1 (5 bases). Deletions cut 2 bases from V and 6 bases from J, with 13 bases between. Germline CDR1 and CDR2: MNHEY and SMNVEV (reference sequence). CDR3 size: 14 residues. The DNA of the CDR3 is TGTGCCAGCAGTTTAACGGGGGGATGGAATGGCTACACCTTC. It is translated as CASSLTGGWNGYTF.

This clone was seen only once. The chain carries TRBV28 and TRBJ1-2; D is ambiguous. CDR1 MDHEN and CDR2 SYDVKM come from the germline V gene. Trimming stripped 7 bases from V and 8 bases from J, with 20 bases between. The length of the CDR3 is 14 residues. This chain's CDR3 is CASTLGVLPRGYTF. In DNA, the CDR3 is TGTGCCAGCACCCTCGGGGTTCTCCCTCGGGGCTACACCTTC.

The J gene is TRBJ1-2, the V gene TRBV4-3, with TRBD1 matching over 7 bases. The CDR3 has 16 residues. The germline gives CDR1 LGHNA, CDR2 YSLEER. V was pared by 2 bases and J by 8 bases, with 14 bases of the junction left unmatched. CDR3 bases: TGCGCCAGCAGCCAACTACAGGGGACGAGCGGCGGAGGCTACACCTTC. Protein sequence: CASSQLQGTSGGGYTF.

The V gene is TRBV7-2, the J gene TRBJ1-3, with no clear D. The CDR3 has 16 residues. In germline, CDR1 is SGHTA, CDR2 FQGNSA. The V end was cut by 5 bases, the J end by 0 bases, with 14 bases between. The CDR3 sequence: CASSRPILLSGNTIYF. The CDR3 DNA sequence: TGTGCCAGCAGCAGACCCATCCTTCTCTCTGGAAACACCATATATTTT.

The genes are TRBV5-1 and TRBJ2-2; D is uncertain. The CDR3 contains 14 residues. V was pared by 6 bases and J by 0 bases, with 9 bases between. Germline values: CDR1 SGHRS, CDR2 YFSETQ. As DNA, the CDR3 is TGCGCCAGCAAAGTACAATCGAACACCGGGGAGCTGTTTTTT. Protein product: CASKVQSNTGELFF.

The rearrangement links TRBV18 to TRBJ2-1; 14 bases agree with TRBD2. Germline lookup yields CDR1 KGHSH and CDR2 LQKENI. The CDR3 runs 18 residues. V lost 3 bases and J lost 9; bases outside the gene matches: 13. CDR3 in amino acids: CASSPRNLGLAGEVEQFF. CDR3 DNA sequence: TGTGCCAGCTCACCTCGAAACTTGGGACTAGCGGGAGAGGTTGAGCAGTTCTTC.

This CDR3 reads CASSLGQASGSYGYTF. The DNA of the CDR3 is TGCGCCAGCAGCTTGGGGCAGGCATCGGGCTCCTATGGCTACACCTTC. The V and J genes are TRBV5-1 and TRBJ1-2; D unclear. This CDR3 contains 16 residues. Trimming removed 0 bases from V and 4 bases from J, with 16 bases in between. The germline V gene encodes CDR1 SGHRS and CDR2 YFSETQ.